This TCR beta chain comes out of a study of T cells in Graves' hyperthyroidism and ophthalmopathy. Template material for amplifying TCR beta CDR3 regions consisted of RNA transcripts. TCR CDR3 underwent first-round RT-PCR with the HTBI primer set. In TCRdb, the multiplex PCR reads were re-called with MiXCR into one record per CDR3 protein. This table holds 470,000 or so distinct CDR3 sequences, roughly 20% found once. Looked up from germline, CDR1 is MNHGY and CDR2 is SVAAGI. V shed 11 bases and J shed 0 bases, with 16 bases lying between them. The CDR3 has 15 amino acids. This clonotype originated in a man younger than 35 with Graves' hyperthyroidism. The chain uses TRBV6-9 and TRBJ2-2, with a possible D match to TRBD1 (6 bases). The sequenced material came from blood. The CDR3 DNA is TGTGCCCGCCGCCTTGGACAGACGAACACCGGGGAGCTGTTTTTT. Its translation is CARRLGQTNTGELFF.